Described below is a single T cell receptor (beta chain) sequence and its context. Trimming cost V 5 bases and J 4 bases; bases outside gene matches: 8. The CDR3 spans 15 residues. The germline V gene has CDR1 GTSNPN and CDR2 SVGIG (reference sequence). Sequencing used immunoSEQ multiplex PCR; TCRdb keeps in-frame clones, though not all of them. The data hold about 210,000 clones, with 80% to 90% observed a single time. These data belong to a study of blood T cell repertoires in COVID-19. Study in general: PBMCs, B-cell-depleted T cells, or T cells provided the cDNA or gDNA that made up the material.

The gene calls are TRBV30 and TRBJ1-6, with TRBD1 matching over 7 bases. The clonotype originates from a woman aged 50 to 65 with active or convalescent COVID-19. Sequenced: peripheral blood. CDR3 amino acids: CAWGTGTVYNSPLHF. For the CDR3, the DNA is TGTGCCTGGGGAACCGGGACAGTGTATAATTCACCCCTCCACTTT.